This note documents a single T cell receptor (beta chain) sequence. There are 12 residues in the CDR3. The V gene's germline CDR1 is SGHNT and CDR2 YYREEE (reference sequence). Trimming took 2 bases from V and 2 from J, leaving 3 bases between them. This record belongs to a study of blood T cell repertoires in COVID-19. On the study more broadly: From the United States, Italy and Spain came samples of acute and convalescent COVID-19. T cells, B-cell-depleted T cells, or PBMCs supplied cDNA or gDNA.

Libraries were prepared by immunoSEQ multiplex PCR; TCRdb keeps only in-frame clonotypes and omits some of them. The data contain roughly 100,000 clones, about four fifths of them singletons. The TCR comes from a woman in her seventies with acute or convalescent COVID-19. The rearrangement links TRBV5-4 to TRBJ2-3; D is undetermined. The source material was peripheral blood. CDR3 coding DNA: TGTGCCAGCAGCTTCTTCACAGATACGCAGTATTTT. Its protein product is CASSFFTDTQYF.